One sample yielded the 25 T cell receptor beta chains listed below, sequenced in a study of T cell clones after liver transplantation. The table came from immunoSEQ multiplex PCR; TCRdb's copy has only in-frame clones and leaves some out. The data contain over 70,000 clones, approximately 80% of them singletons. The source was CD4+ T cells from blood, collected 12 months after liver transplant. The receptors were sampled from a human patient who received a liver transplant. Some T cells here may be from the graft donor.

The rearrangement uses TRBV5-1 and TRBJ2-7; D gene uncertain. Germline V gene data show CDR1 as SGHRS and CDR2 as YFSETQ. The CDR3 extends over 17 amino acids. V shed 5 bases and J shed 3 bases, with 24 bases lying between them. CDR3 amino acids: CASSFGPGGSHYYEQYF. CDR3 nucleotide sequence: TGCGCCAGCAGTTTCGGACCTGGTGGGTCTCACTACTACGAGCAGTACTTC.

The chain uses TRBV29-1 and TRBJ1-1; D not resolved. The germline V and J ends were trimmed by 0 bases and 0 bases, with 5 bases remaining between them. Germline V gives CDR1 SQVTM, CDR2 ANQGSEA. CDR3 length: 13 residues. The CDR3 spells CSVEERLNTEAFF. The CDR3 region has the DNA TGCAGCGTTGAAGAGCGGCTGAACACTGAAGCTTTCTTT.

The CDR3 DNA reads TGTGCCACCAGCAAGGATCTTATCTCCTACGAGCAGTACTTC. As protein: CATSKDLISYEQYF. The rearrangement links TRBV15 to TRBJ2-7, with no clear D. The germline V and J ends were trimmed by 4 bases and 0 bases, with 10 bases remaining between them. Per the germline V gene, CDR1 is LNHNV and CDR2 is YYDKDF (reference sequence). The CDR3 sequence is 14 residues long.

This chain links TRBV27 with TRBJ1-1; 8 bases agree with TRBD1. The CDR3 totals 14 residues. Trimming at V came to 7 bases and at J to 7 bases, leaving 11 bases not matched to a gene. From germline, CDR1 is MNHEY and CDR2 SMNVEV (reference sequence). CDR3 coding DNA: TGTGCCAGCACCCTCCTCGGACAGGGCGGTGAAGCTTTCTTT. Translating it yields CASTLLGQGGEAFF.

The rearrangement links TRBV4-2 to TRBJ2-5, with 12 positions matching TRBD2. The junction had 9 bases not matched to a gene; V was cut back by 2 bases and J by 5 bases. The CDR3 is 17 residues long. CDR1 is LGHNA and CDR2 is YNFKEQ in the germline V gene. CDR3 nucleotides: TGTGCCAGCAGCCAATCGGGGCGAACTAGCGGGAGGGAGACCCAGTACTTC. Encoded protein: CASSQSGRTSGRETQYF.

The rearrangement joins TRBV7-2 to TRBJ1-1, with a weak D call TRBD1 (6 bases). The V gene lost 6 bases and the J gene lost 1 base, with 12 bases spanning the gap. Germline assignment: CDR1 SGHTA and CDR2 FQGNSA. This CDR3 spans 14 amino acids. The CDR3: CASRRTDQNTEAFF. CDR3 bases: TGTGCCAGCAGGAGGACAGACCAGAACACTGAAGCTTTCTTT.

The chain carries TRBV10-2 and TRBJ2-1; 12 bases are shared with TRBD2. With 3 bases clipped from V and 9 bases from J, the junction kept 6 bases outside the gene matches. From germline, CDR1 is WSHSY and CDR2 SAAADI. The CDR3 length is 15 residues. CDR3 amino acids: CASSDPSGRAIEQFF. DNA for the CDR3: TGCGCCAGCAGTGACCCTAGCGGGAGGGCGATTGAGCAGTTCTTC.

Only one count was recorded for this clone. The gene calls are TRBV7-2 and TRBJ2-5; no clear D gene. This CDR3 has 14 residues. V was trimmed by 1 base and J by 2 bases, leaving 8 bases between them. CDR1 SGHTA and CDR2 FQGNSA come from the germline V gene. The CDR3, as DNA: TGTGCCAGCAGCTTAGGGTGGGCACAAGAGACCCAGTACTTC. It yields the protein CASSLGWAQETQYF.

The chain is built from TRBV5-1 and TRBJ2-7; D gene ambiguous. The length of the CDR3 is 14 residues. Germline V CDR1 and CDR2: SGHRS, YFSETQ. V shed 4 bases and J shed 5 bases, with 16 bases lying between them. The CDR3 protein is CASSPRYTSHEQYF. CDR3 DNA: TGCGCCAGCAGCCCGCGGTATACGTCCCACGAGCAGTACTTC.

J is TRBJ1-1 and V is TRBV27; 9 bases align to TRBD1. CDR1 is MNHEY and CDR2 is SMNVEV in the germline V gene (reference sequence). This CDR3 is built from 16 residues. V lost 2 bases and J lost 0; bases outside the gene matches: 4. The CDR3 region has the DNA TGTGCCAGCAGTTTAGAGGGACAGGGATTGAACACTGAAGCTTTCTTT. This codes for CASSLEGQGLNTEAFF.

The rearrangement uses TRBV6-5 and TRBJ1-2; D is uncertain. The V end was cut by 6 bases, the J end by 8 bases, with 16 bases between. CDR3 length: 13 amino acids. In germline, CDR1 is MNHEY, CDR2 SVGAGI. The CDR3 DNA reads TGTGCCAGCAGCGCCTTGAGTTCAGAAGGCTACACCTTC. It translates to CASSALSSEGYTF.

The chain recombines TRBV7-7 with TRBJ2-5; D is undetermined. V gave up 4 bases and J gave up 2 bases, with 8 bases separating them. The germline V gene has CDR1 SSHAT and CDR2 FNYEAQ (reference sequence). The CDR3 length is 13 residues. As DNA, the CDR3 is TGTGCCAGCAGCTCCCGGCGGCAAGAGACCCAGTACTTC. Translation gives CASSSRRQETQYF.

This chain connects TRBV2 to TRBJ2-7; perhaps TRBD1 as D (5 bases). Germline V gives CDR1 SNHLY, CDR2 FYNNEI. The CDR3 has 14 residues. Trimming took off 7 bases at V and 2 bases at J, with 15 bases between the two ends. CDR3 DNA sequence: TGTGCCAGCACCGACTTGACAGTTACCTACGAGCAGTACTTC. Protein product: CASTDLTVTYEQYF. The whole variable domain, remainder taken from reference TRBV2 and TRBJ2-7, is EPEVTQTPSHQVTQMGQEVILRCVPISNHLYFYWYRQILGQKVEFLVSFYNNEISEKSEIFDDQFSVERPDGSNFTLKIRSTKLEDSAMYFCASTDLTVTYEQYFGPGTRLTVT.

This rearrangement joins TRBV6-5 to TRBJ2-1; D is tentatively TRBD1 or TRBD2 (6 bases each). The CDR3 loop spans 15 amino acids. Per the germline V gene, CDR1 is MNHEY and CDR2 is SVGAGI. With 6 bases removed from V and 6 bases from J, the gap between germline ends came to 18 bases. In DNA form, the CDR3 reads TGTGCCAGCAGGAGGGGGGTTGGGTCCCTCAATGAGCAGTTCTTC. This encodes CASRRGVGSLNEQFF.

By sample share, this clone is medium-sized. V usage is TRBV6-1 and J usage is TRBJ2-2; D possibly matches TRBD1 or TRBD2 (7 bases each). Germline V CDR1 and CDR2: MNHNS, SASEGT. The germline V and J ends were trimmed by 5 bases and 4 bases, with 14 bases remaining between them. The CDR3 is made up of 15 amino acids. CDR3 in amino acids: CASSSGGAGTGELFF. In DNA form, the CDR3 reads TGTGCCAGCAGTTCAGGGGGGGCGGGCACCGGGGAGCTGTTTTTT.

The chain uses TRBV25-1 and TRBJ2-5; 7 nucleotides match TRBD1. The CDR3 is 15 residues long. J gave up 2 bases and V 4 bases, and 7 bases lay outside the gene matches. Germline V lookup: CDR1 MGHDK, CDR2 SYGVNS. The DNA for the CDR3 is TGTGCCAGCAGTGCCCCTTACAGGGGACAAGAGACCCAGTACTTC. Protein product: CASSAPYRGQETQYF.

This chain connects TRBV28 to TRBJ2-3; possible D gene TRBD2, 6 bases. Germline V gene lookup returns CDR1 MDHEN and CDR2 SYDVKM. Trimming removed 6 bases from V and 8 bases from J, with 18 bases in between. The CDR3 has 14 residues. Here the CDR3 reads CASSYHVTGGTQYF. For the CDR3, the DNA is TGTGCCAGCAGCTACCATGTCACCGGGGGTACGCAGTATTTT.

This clone was detected only a few times. The chain employs TRBV5-1 and TRBJ2-1; D is uncertain. CDR1 is SGHRS and CDR2 is YFSETQ in the germline V gene. This CDR3 has 14 residues. The germline V and J ends were trimmed by 3 bases and 2 bases, with 9 bases remaining between them. CDR3 DNA: TGCGCCAGCAGCTCCGACACCGCCTACAATGAGCAGTTCTTC. Amino acid sequence: CASSSDTAYNEQFF. The full variable domain, with the rest looked up from reference TRBV5-1 and TRBJ2-1, is KAGVTQTPRYLIKTRGQQVTLSCSPISGHRSVSWYQQTPGQGLQFLFEYFSETQRNKGNFPGRFSGRQFSNSRSEMNVSTLELGDSALYLCASSSDTAYNEQFFGPGTRLTVL.

The gene calls are TRBV11-2 and TRBJ2-2; D gene unclear. V lost 2 bases and J lost 1, with 5 bases in between. The CDR3 has 14 residues. Germline CDR1 SGHAT, CDR2 FQNNGV. The CDR3 DNA sequence: TGTGCCAGCAGCTTACCCTGGAACACCGGGGAGCTGTTTTTT. Translated: CASSLPWNTGELFF. The full variable domain, completed using reference TRBV11-2 and TRBJ2-2, is EAGVAQSPRYKIIEKRQSVAFWCNPISGHATLYWYQQILGQGPKLLIQFQNNGVVDDSQLPKDRFSAERLKGVDSTLKIQPAKLEDSAVYLCASSLPWNTGELFFGEGSRLTVL.

This clone was seen once. The CDR3 nucleotides are TGTGCCAGCAGCTTGAGGCGCGGTAGCACAGATACGCAGTATTTT. Translation: CASSLRRGSTDTQYF. V is TRBV5-6 and J is TRBJ2-3; D unclear. The V and J ends lost 1 base and 0 bases respectively, with 9 bases between them. Per germline, CDR1 SGHDT and CDR2 YYEEEE. The CDR3 length is 15 residues.

The gene calls are TRBV18 and TRBJ2-5; D is unclear. Looked up from germline, CDR1 is KGHSH and CDR2 is LQKENI. This CDR3 is built from 14 residues. Deletions cut 5 bases from V and 0 bases from J, with 10 bases between. The CDR3 coding sequence is TGTGCCAGCTCAGTCACATGGGACCAAGAGACCCAGTACTTC. Translating it yields CASSVTWDQETQYF.

This clone appeared a few times. The chain carries TRBV30 and TRBJ2-1, with D unresolved. CDR1 is GTSNPN, CDR2 SVGIG, per germline (reference sequence). V was trimmed by 2 bases and J by 6 bases, leaving 14 bases between them. The CDR3 length is 14 residues. CDR3 coding DNA: TGTGCCTGGAGTATTCTGAGGAAAGGCAATGAGCAGTTCTTC. Its translation is CAWSILRKGNEQFF.

This chain connects TRBV28 to TRBJ2-7; the D call may be TRBD1 or TRBD2 (5 bases each). This CDR3 is 13 amino acids long. The V end lost 3 bases, the J end lost 3 bases, and 9 bases lay between the germline ends. CDR1 is MDHEN and CDR2 is SYDVKM in the germline V gene. CDR3 region: CASSLVRGYEQYF. Here the CDR3 DNA reads TGTGCCAGCAGTTTGGTGAGGGGCTACGAGCAGTACTTC. Based on the CDR3 plus reference TRBV28 and TRBJ2-7, the full variable domain is DVKVTQSSRYLVKRTGEKVFLECVQDMDHENMFWYRQDPGLGLRLIYFSYDVKMKEKGDIPEGYSVSREKKERFSLILESASTNQTSMYLCASSLVRGYEQYFGPGTRLTVT.

The chain employs TRBV15 and TRBJ2-3; D unresolved. The CDR3 covers 14 residues. V was cut by 8 bases and J by 0 bases, with 12 bases left in between. Germline loops: CDR1 LNHNV, CDR2 YYDKDF (reference sequence). CDR3: CATDRSLSTDTQYF. Written as DNA, the CDR3 is TGTGCCACCGACCGATCCTTAAGCACAGATACGCAGTATTTT.

The table lists this clone with a count of one. This chain joins TRBV5-6 and TRBJ1-5, with 7 positions matching TRBD1. The CDR3 has 14 residues. Germline CDR1 SGHDT, CDR2 YYEEEE. J lost 9 bases, V lost 4 bases, and 10 bases had no gene match. The CDR3 region is CASSRQGWSGPQHF. DNA of the CDR3: TGTGCCAGCAGCCGACAGGGTTGGAGTGGGCCCCAGCATTTT.